Below, 21 T cell receptor beta chains from the same sample are listed, as sequenced in a study of T-cell memory formation after mild COVID-19. TCRdb reanalysed the 5' RACE reads using MiXCR and keeps one entry per CDR3 protein. Of about 110,000 distinct CDR3 sequences in the sample, around 15% were seen once. Specimen: PBMCs or a T cell subset sorted from them (not recorded which). The receptors stem from a man between 18 and 35 years old who had mild COVID-19 (a few samples of this study predate the infection). Cell type and time point are not known.

V usage is TRBV12-3 or TRBV12-4 and J usage is TRBJ1-2; the D gene is possibly TRBD1 (5 bases). The CDR3 runs 16 residues. Trimming stripped 3 bases from V and 4 bases from J, with 18 bases between. The CDR3 spells CASSLTGGGLAYGYTF. The CDR3 coding sequence is TGTGCCAGCAGTTTGACGGGGGGAGGTCTCGCCTATGGCTACACCTTC.

This clonotype was found many times. J is TRBJ2-5 and V is TRBV4-3; TRBD1 matches 11 bases. The germline gives CDR1 LGHNA, CDR2 YSLEER. The CDR3 covers 15 residues. V shed 6 bases, J shed 5 bases, and the junction held 8 bases outside the gene matches. The CDR3 reads CASSPGQGDLETQYF. In DNA form, the CDR3 reads TGCGCCAGCAGTCCGGGACAGGGGGATTTGGAGACCCAGTACTTC.

The chain joins TRBV6-5 to TRBJ2-1; D gene uncertain. V was clipped by 0 bases and J by 7 bases, with 4 bases between them. Germline-derived CDR1 and CDR2 are MNHEY and SVGAGI. CDR3 size: 12 residues. The CDR3 DNA follows: TGTGCCAGCAGTTACTCGGGGAATGAGCAGTTCTTC. As protein: CASSYSGNEQFF.

This clonotype showed up just a few times. The chain couples TRBV6-2 or TRBV6-3 to TRBJ2-5, with 14 bases lining up with TRBD2. Germline values: CDR1 MNHEY, CDR2 SVGEGT. The CDR3 covers 18 residues. Germline trimming cut 5 bases from V and 5 bases from J; bases unmatched to any gene: 13. The CDR3 reads CASSTTGLAGGIWETQYF. The CDR3 DNA follows: TGTGCCAGCAGTACCACCGGACTAGCGGGGGGAATCTGGGAGACCCAGTACTTC.

The genes are TRBV5-1 and TRBJ2-7, with D perhaps TRBD2 (5 bases). V was clipped by 0 bases and J by 0 bases, with 10 bases between them. The CDR3 totals 15 residues. Germline lookup yields CDR1 SGHRS and CDR2 YFSETQ. CDR3: CASSLGRTHSYEQYV. The CDR3 DNA sequence: TGCGCCAGCAGCTTGGGCAGGACTCACTCCTACGAGCAGTACGTC.

V is TRBV28 and J is TRBJ2-1; TRBD1 matches 8 bases. V shed 7 bases and J 6 bases; nucleotides not matched to a gene: 5. This CDR3 spans 13 amino acids. Germline assignment: CDR1 MDHEN and CDR2 SYDVKM. CDR3 bases: TGTGCCAGCACTCTGGGGACAGGCAATGAGCAGTTCTTC. Its translation: CASTLGTGNEQFF. The whole variable domain, filled in from reference TRBV28 and TRBJ2-1, reads DVKVTQSSRYLVKRTGEKVFLECVQDMDHENMFWYRQDPGLGLRLIYFSYDVKMKEKGDIPEGYSVSREKKERFSLILESASTNQTSMYLCASTLGTGNEQFFGPGTRLTVL.

This clonotype came up many times. The rearrangement links TRBV7-2 to TRBJ2-3; TRBD2 matches at 12 bases. Germline V gives CDR1 SGHTA, CDR2 FQGNSA. J lost 4 bases, V lost 5 bases, and 4 bases had no gene match. There are 15 residues in the CDR3. The CDR3 here is CASSPSGGAADTQYF. The CDR3 nucleotides are TGTGCCAGCAGCCCTAGCGGGGGGGCGGCAGATACGCAGTATTTT.

The chain couples TRBV20-1 to TRBJ2-7; TRBD2 matches 11 bases. J lost 2 bases, V lost 6 bases, and 3 bases had no gene match. The CDR3 is made up of 13 amino acids. From germline, CDR1 is DFQATT and CDR2 SNEGSKA (reference sequence). The CDR3 protein is CSAGTSGAYEQYF. The CDR3 bases are TGCAGTGCCGGGACTAGCGGCGCCTACGAGCAGTACTTC.

This sequence joins TRBV16 and TRBJ1-1; no clear D. CDR1 and CDR2 (germline): KGHSY, FQNENV. V lost 0 bases, J lost 1 base, and 9 bases lay in between. This CDR3 has 15 residues. CDR3 sequence (DNA): TGTGCCAGCAGCCAATCGTACGGGCCGAACACTGAAGCTTTCTTT. Translated, it gives CASSQSYGPNTEAFF.

This clonotype was seen a few times. V usage is TRBV3-1 and J usage is TRBJ2-5, with D tentatively TRBD1 (6 bases). CDR1 is LGHDT and CDR2 is YNNKEL in the germline V gene (reference sequence). V lost 4 bases, J lost 4 bases, and 13 bases lay in between. The CDR3 covers 14 residues. CDR3 bases: TGTGCCAGCAGCCCCGGCGCAGGGGTAGAGACCCAGTACTTC. Protein sequence: CASSPGAGVETQYF.

The rearrangement joins TRBV24-1 to TRBJ2-7, with D maybe TRBD1 (5 bases). CDR3 length: 14 residues. Germline-derived CDR1 and CDR2 are KGHDR and SFDVKD. The germline V and J ends were trimmed by 7 bases and 3 bases, with 15 bases remaining between them. In DNA form, the CDR3 reads TGTGCCACCAGCATACAGGAATCGTTCTACGAGCAGTACTTC. Its translation: CATSIQESFYEQYF.

The V and J genes are TRBV24-1 and TRBJ2-3; D remains ambiguous. The CDR3 totals 12 residues. Germline-derived CDR1 and CDR2 are KGHDR and SFDVKD. Trimming pared 6 bases from V and 6 bases from J, leaving 9 bases between. The CDR3 region is CATSSWRDTQYF. Here the CDR3 DNA reads TGTGCCACCAGTAGCTGGCGTGATACGCAGTATTTT.

The rearrangement links TRBV5-1 to TRBJ2-7; the D gene could be TRBD1 or TRBD2 (5 bases each). CDR3 length equals 14 residues. V was pared by 4 bases and J by 2 bases, with 13 bases between. The germline gives CDR1 SGHRS, CDR2 YFSETQ. In DNA, the CDR3 is TGCGCCAGCAGCCGTGGAGAGGGACCCTACGAGCAGTACGTC. Translation gives CASSRGEGPYEQYV.

The chain has TRBV2 and TRBJ2-2; 7 nucleotides line up with TRBD1. V was pared by 7 bases and J by 5 bases, with 10 bases of the junction left unmatched. The germline V gene encodes CDR1 SNHLY and CDR2 FYNNEI. This CDR3 contains 15 residues. The CDR3 sequence is CASIPGQTFTGELFF. In nucleotides, the CDR3 is TGTGCCAGCATACCGGGACAGACTTTTACCGGGGAGCTGTTTTTT.

This clonotype appeared a few times. V and J are TRBV3-1 and TRBJ2-2; no firm D call. Germline V lookup: CDR1 LGHDT, CDR2 YNNKEL (reference sequence). The CDR3 is made up of 14 amino acids. Trimming stripped 2 bases from V and 1 base from J, with 5 bases between. CDR3: CASSQSENTGELFF. CDR3 nucleotides: TGTGCCAGCAGCCAATCTGAGAACACCGGGGAGCTGTTTTTT.

This chain connects TRBV7-2 to TRBJ1-5, with D maybe TRBD1 (6 bases). V lost 8 bases, J lost 6 bases, and 11 bases lay in between. There are 12 residues in the CDR3. Germline V gene sequence: CDR1 SGHTA, CDR2 FQGNSA. DNA for the CDR3: TGTGCCAGCGGGAAGGGGGGTCAGCCCCAGCATTTT. As protein: CASGKGGQPQHF.

The rearrangement links TRBV12-3 or TRBV12-4 to TRBJ1-2; D is perhaps TRBD1 (6 bases). The CDR3 is 13 residues long. The V and J ends lost 5 bases and 6 bases respectively, with 13 bases between them. The CDR3 loop reads CASSRDNSDGYTF. CDR3 bases: TGTGCCAGCAGTCGGGACAACTCCGATGGCTACACCTTC.

The J gene is TRBJ2-1, the V gene TRBV4-3; D gene ambiguous. Germline values: CDR1 LGHNA, CDR2 YSLEER. With 4 bases removed from V and 8 bases from J, the gap between germline ends came to 12 bases. The CDR3 length is 13 residues. The CDR3 coding sequence is TGCGCCAGCAGCCCCGACTCACATGATGAGCAGTTCTTC. Its translation is CASSPDSHDEQFF.

The rearrangement uses TRBV5-5 and TRBJ1-1; 8 bases fit TRBD1. The CDR3 is made up of 15 amino acids. V shed 0 bases, J shed 4 bases, and the junction held 5 bases outside the gene matches. CDR1 is SGHKS and CDR2 is YYEKEE in the germline V gene (reference sequence). The DNA for the CDR3 is TGTGCCAGCAGCTTGGGGCCTACAGGGGGCACTGAAGCTTTCTTT. It codes for CASSLGPTGGTEAFF. The full variable domain, its missing parts supplied by reference TRBV5-5 and TRBJ1-1, is DAGVTQSPTHLIKTRGQQVTLRCSPISGHKSVSWYQQVLGQGPQFIFQYYEKEERGRGNFPDRFSARQFPNYSSELNVNALLLGDSALYLCASSLGPTGGTEAFFGQGTRLTVV.

The chain employs TRBV6-2 or TRBV6-3 and TRBJ2-1; 10 bases are a match to TRBD1. Germline CDR1 is MNHEY and CDR2 is SVGEGT. The V segment lost 3 bases and the J segment 8 bases; nucleotides outside the gene matches: 7. The CDR3 runs 15 residues. The CDR3: CASSYGTGVFDEQFF. CDR3 DNA sequence: TGTGCCAGCAGTTATGGGACAGGGGTGTTCGATGAGCAGTTCTTC.

J is TRBJ1-2 and V is TRBV7-2, with D tentatively TRBD1 (6 bases). The CDR3 has 14 residues. V lost 6 bases and J lost 4, with 15 bases in between. Germline V CDR1 and CDR2: SGHTA, FQGNSA. The CDR3 nucleotides read TGTGCCAGCAGTACGGACAGTGGGGGCTATGGCTACACCTTC. It encodes CASSTDSGGYGYTF. The complete variable domain, with remaining parts taken from reference TRBV7-2 and TRBJ1-2, reads GAGVSQSPSNKVTEKGKDVELRCDPISGHTALYWYRQSLGQGLEFLIYFQGNSAPDKSGLPSDRFSAERTGGSVSTLTIQRTQQEDSAVYLCASSTDSGGYGYTFGSGTRLTVV.